Listed here is a single T cell receptor (beta chain). The data belong to a study of blood T cell repertoires in COVID-19. TCRdb's table, derived via immunoSEQ multiplex PCR, lists solely in-frame clones and lacks some. Of about 250,000 clones detected, more than 85% appear once; the ten largest clones hold around 0.84%. The germline V and J ends were trimmed by 4 bases and 7 bases, with 13 bases remaining between them. The CDR3 is made up of 14 amino acids. CDR1 is LGHDT, CDR2 YNNKEL, per germline (reference sequence). The origin of this receptor is a man under 40 with acute or convalescent COVID-19. Input material: peripheral blood. The V gene is TRBV3-1 (or the pseudogene TRBV3-2), the J gene TRBJ2-2; D perhaps matches TRBD2 (6 bases). The CDR3 is CASSRAGTIGELFF. The CDR3 region has the DNA TGTGCCAGCAGCCGTGCGGGAACAATCGGGGAGCTGTTTTTT.